One and the same sample provided the 8 T cell receptor beta chains below, sequenced in a study of spatial heterogeneity in lung cancer. Time point in this sample: blood at routine non-recurrence follow-up after resection. Material for sequencing was whole RNA from tumor, nontumor lung or frozen PBMC, left unsorted. MiXCR was run by TCRdb on the 5' RACE reads, yielding one entry per CDR3 protein. In the table there are about 120,000 distinct CDR3 sequences, 10% to 15% of which are singletons. Sequencing was performed on PBMCs, taken at follow-up. Receptor source: a male donor with early-stage non-small cell lung cancer.

This clonotype appeared many times. This chain connects TRBV29-1 to TRBJ2-7; no clear D gene. The V end was cut by 4 bases, the J end by 0 bases, with 7 bases between. The CDR3 sequence is 12 residues long. Germline assignment: CDR1 SQVTM and CDR2 ANQGSEA. CDR3 in DNA: TGCAGCGTTGGTCAGAGCTCCTACGAGCAGTACTTC. Residues: CSVGQSSYEQYF.

This clonotype appeared a few times. CDR3 residues: CASSQVGGGPYEQYF. The CDR3 nucleotides read TGTGCCAGCAGCCAAGTGGGCGGGGGGCCCTACGAGCAGTACTTC. V gene TRBV3-1 combines with J gene TRBJ2-7; 8 bases are a match to TRBD2. V was pared by 1 base and J by 2 bases, with 4 bases of the junction left unmatched. CDR1 and CDR2 from the germline V gene are LGHDT and YNNKEL (reference sequence). CDR3 length equals 15 residues.

This clonotype was detected many times. The genes are TRBV5-5 and TRBJ2-2, with 14 bases fitting TRBD2. The V segment lost 3 bases and the J segment 10 bases; nucleotides outside the gene matches: 8. The germline V gene has CDR1 SGHKS and CDR2 YYEKEE (reference sequence). The CDR3 consists of 16 residues. CDR3 in amino acids: CASSSLTSGGAKELFF. As DNA, the CDR3 is TGTGCCAGCAGCTCTTTGACTAGCGGGGGGGCGAAGGAGCTGTTTTTT.

The chain recombines TRBV7-2 with TRBJ1-5; D gene unclear. Germline V gives CDR1 SGHTA, CDR2 FQGNSA. This CDR3 is 15 amino acids long. Trimming stripped 4 bases from V and 4 bases from J, with 14 bases between. CDR3 coding DNA: TGTGCCAGCAGCTCCGGTGTAGGGTCGAATCAGCCCCAGCATTTT. Translation: CASSSGVGSNQPQHF.

This clonotype was seen at least ten times. The chain couples TRBV10-3 to TRBJ2-5; TRBD1 might be the D (5 bases). CDR3 length equals 14 residues. The ends were cut back, 2 bases at V and 5 bases at J, with 12 bases in the middle. Germline CDR1 ENHRY, CDR2 SYGVKD. CDR3 protein: CAISEKSGFETQYF. The CDR3 nucleotides read TGTGCCATCAGTGAGAAATCAGGGTTTGAGACCCAGTACTTC.

The sample holds many counts of this clonotype. This chain links TRBV19 with TRBJ2-2, with 11 bases matching TRBD1. Trimming removed 4 bases from V and 5 bases from J; junction bases left unmatched: 3. Germline loops: CDR1 LNHDA, CDR2 SQIVND (reference sequence). This CDR3 has 15 amino acids. The CDR3 bases are TGTGCCAGTAGTACCGGGACAGGGGGAACCGGGGAGCTGTTTTTT. It yields the protein CASSTGTGGTGELFF.

This clonotype was seen at least ten times. The gene calls are TRBV20-1 and TRBJ1-1; possibly TRBD1 for D (6 bases). Trimming removed 4 bases at V and 1 base at J, with 13 bases between. The CDR3 runs 14 residues. Germline CDR1 reads DFQATT; CDR2 reads SNEGSKA (reference sequence). The CDR3 sequence: CSAIGGFGNTEAFF. The CDR3 DNA is TGCAGTGCTATCGGGGGCTTCGGGAACACTGAAGCTTTCTTT.

This clonotype was counted between two and nine times. J is TRBJ2-2 and V is TRBV20-1; 7 bases are a match to TRBD1. Germline trimming cut 5 bases from V and 8 bases from J; bases unmatched to any gene: 17. This CDR3 is built from 16 residues. Germline V gene sequence: CDR1 DFQATT, CDR2 SNEGSKA (reference sequence). CDR3 nucleotides: TGCAGTGCTCATATACCGACAGGGTGGAACGCAGGGGAGCTGTTTTTT. Amino acids: CSAHIPTGWNAGELFF.